These 11 T cell receptor beta chains share one sample of origin, sequenced in a study of T-cell memory formation after mild COVID-19. TCRdb redid the calling of the 5' RACE reads with MiXCR, one entry per CDR3 protein. The sample records around 310,000 distinct CDR3 sequences, more than 15% being singletons. Sequences were obtained from PBMCs or a T cell subset sorted from them (not recorded which). These TCRs come from a young man who had mild COVID-19 (a few samples of this study predate the infection). Cell type and time point are not known.

The chain uses TRBV27 and TRBJ2-7, with TRBD2 matching 8 bases. This CDR3 contains 15 residues. With V trimmed by 4 bases and J by 2 bases, 7 bases remained unmatched. The germline gives CDR1 MNHEY, CDR2 SMNVEV (reference sequence). CDR3 in amino acids: CASSSVGLAPYEQYF. CDR3 nucleotide sequence: TGTGCCAGCAGTTCCGTTGGACTAGCACCCTACGAGCAGTACTTC.

The chain uses TRBV10-3 and TRBJ1-2, with D maybe TRBD1 (5 bases). The germline V and J ends were trimmed by 10 bases and 8 bases, with 20 bases remaining between them. The CDR3 covers 13 residues. The germline V gene encodes CDR1 ENHRY and CDR2 SYGVKD. The CDR3 region has the DNA TGTGCCACGCGGACAACTTTGGATTCGGGCTACACCTTC. Amino acid sequence: CATRTTLDSGYTF.

The chain has TRBV5-1 and TRBJ2-7; either TRBD1 or TRBD2 may fit D (6 bases each). The V end was cut by 2 bases, the J end by 3 bases, with 15 bases between. There are 15 residues in the CDR3. Germline CDR1 reads SGHRS; CDR2 reads YFSETQ. DNA for the CDR3: TGCGCCAGCAGCTTATGGGGGGACATCATCTACGAGCAGTACTTC. It yields the protein CASSLWGDIIYEQYF. Full variable domain (remainder filled in from reference TRBV5-1 and TRBJ2-7): KAGVTQTPRYLIKTRGQQVTLSCSPISGHRSVSWYQQTPGQGLQFLFEYFSETQRNKGNFPGRFSGRQFSNSRSEMNVSTLELGDSALYLCASSLWGDIIYEQYFGPGTRLTVT.

V gene TRBV7-9 combines with J gene TRBJ2-5; D is unresolved. The CDR3 extends over 13 amino acids. Germline values: CDR1 SEHNR, CDR2 FQNEAQ (reference sequence). Trimming took off 5 bases at V and 8 bases at J, with 15 bases between the two ends. CDR3 in amino acids: CASSARLLGTQYF. CDR3 DNA sequence: TGTGCCAGCAGCGCCCGCTTGTTGGGAACCCAGTACTTC.

This rearrangement joins TRBV6-2 or TRBV6-3 to TRBJ2-1, with D possibly being TRBD2 (7 bases). Looked up from germline, CDR1 is MNHEY and CDR2 is SVGEGT. This CDR3 region has 16 residues. V lost 0 bases, J lost 5 bases, and 14 bases lay in between. In nucleotides, the CDR3 is TGTGCCAGCAGTTACTCTTTCCAGGGGACTAACAATGAGCAGTTCTTC. It is translated as CASSYSFQGTNNEQFF.

The V call is TRBV7-2, the J call TRBJ2-5; D remains ambiguous. Deletions cut 3 bases from V and 5 bases from J, with 13 bases between. The CDR3 is 14 amino acids. CDR1 and CDR2 from the germline V gene are SGHTA and FQGNSA. In DNA, the CDR3 is TGTGCCAGCAGCTTGTCCCCGCAGTCGGAGACCCAGTACTTC. Amino acids: CASSLSPQSETQYF.

J is TRBJ2-1 and V is TRBV28, with 7 bases matching TRBD1. Germline loops: CDR1 MDHEN, CDR2 SYDVKM. This CDR3 has 13 amino acids. V lost 5 bases to trimming and J lost 6 bases; unmatched junction nucleotides: 4. CDR3 bases: TGTGCCAGCAGTATGGACAGGCCCAATGAGCAGTTCTTC. Its translation: CASSMDRPNEQFF.

The sample holds a few counts of this clonotype. The gene calls are TRBV3-1 and TRBJ2-5; D uncertain. The germline CDR1 and CDR2 sequences are LGHDT and YNNKEL (reference sequence). The CDR3 runs 15 residues. V lost 1 base to trimming and J lost 1 base, with 10 bases between them. The CDR3, as DNA: TGTGCCAGCAGCCAAGCCCCGTGGGTCCAAGAGACCCAGTACTTC. Residues: CASSQAPWVQETQYF.

This clonotype was counted at least ten times. V usage is TRBV7-2 and J usage is TRBJ1-2, with D unclear. The V and J ends lost 1 base and 7 bases respectively, with 7 bases between them. This CDR3 comprises 12 residues. The germline V gene has CDR1 SGHTA and CDR2 FQGNSA. CDR3 in DNA: TGTGCCAGCAGCTTAGATGACGTTGGCTACACCTTC. Translation: CASSLDDVGYTF.

The V gene is TRBV2, the J gene TRBJ1-2; TRBD1 might be the D (5 bases). The CDR3 is 15 residues long. Trimming shortened V by 5 bases and J by 0 bases, and 13 bases separated the two germline ends. Per germline, CDR1 SNHLY and CDR2 FYNNEI. The CDR3 DNA reads TGTGCCAGCAGTTCAATAAAGGGGTCTAACTATGGCTACACCTTC. It yields the protein CASSSIKGSNYGYTF. Using reference TRBV2 and TRBJ1-2 for the parts outside the CDR3, the full variable domain is EPEVTQTPSHQVTQMGQEVILRCVPISNHLYFYWYRQILGQKVEFLVSFYNNEISEKSEIFDDQFSVERPDGSNFTLKIRSTKLEDSAMYFCASSSIKGSNYGYTFGSGTRLTVV.

The table lists this clonotype with a few counts. The J gene is TRBJ2-1, the V gene TRBV12-3 or TRBV12-4, with D possibly matching TRBD1 (6 bases). V shed 5 bases and J shed 8 bases, with 13 bases lying between them. This CDR3 is 13 amino acids long. CDR3 in amino acids: CASSPTGFDEQFF. Here the CDR3 DNA reads TGTGCCAGCAGTCCCACAGGGTTCGATGAGCAGTTCTTC.